This TCR beta chain was sequenced in a study of cytomegalovirus exposure and HLA in healthy donors. Overall study: Samples from HLA-typed donors yielded approximately 80 million unique TCRs in an early data release. Study findings and constraints: It was 150 to 200 TCR beta chains that were listed as cytomegalovirus-associated.

Trimming stripped 11 bases from V and 11 bases from J, with 21 bases between. This CDR3 has 12 amino acids. Germline V lookup: CDR1 ENHRY, CDR2 SYGVKD. Amplification used 60 Vbeta primers and 13 Jbeta primers. Measured with immunoSEQ multiplex PCR; TCRdb has only the in-frame clones, and not every one. The sample holds 150,000 to 170,000 clones, around 75% seen once. This clone was seen more than once but under ten times. The antigen is undetermined. This chain uses TRBV10-3 with TRBJ1-2, with D maybe TRBD1 (6 bases). The TCR sequence derives from a man aged 25-45 years in good health and CMV-seropositive. Input material: PBMCs. CDR3 amino acids: CALSPGGARYTF. CDR3 DNA sequence: TGTGCCCTTTCCCCGGGGGGCGCGCGTTACACCTTC.